This entry is about one T cell receptor beta chain. What it recognizes is unknown. The data originate from a study of cytomegalovirus exposure and HLA in healthy donors. In nominal health when sampled, donors likely had unrecorded immune exposures nonetheless. Overall study results and limits: Generally TCR sequences proved uncommon, though certain public TCRs appeared in numerous donors. The study designated 160 or so TCR beta chains cytomegalovirus-associated.

PCR was performed using 60 Vbeta and 13 Jbeta primers. Original processing methods: Tens of millions of unique TCR beta chains, 9.5 million to 11 million of them shared, were counted by a later analysis. TCRdb's table, derived via immunoSEQ multiplex PCR, lists solely in-frame clones and lacks some. V, J and clone size reflect that table, while D and trimming were determined from the DNA. The table shows about 190,000 clones, with about 81% occurring only once. V shed 5 bases, J shed 0 bases, and the junction held 9 bases outside the gene matches. The germline gives CDR1 SEHNR, CDR2 FQNEAQ (reference sequence). The CDR3 length is 16 residues.

This chain connects TRBV7-9 to TRBJ1-2; 7 positions agree with TRBD1. Sequenced material: PBMCs. The sequence derives from a man aged 25 to 40 in good health and CMV-seropositive. The DNA of the CDR3 is TGTGCCAGCAGCCAAGACAGGGCCAATTCTAACTATGGCTACACCTTC. Amino acids: CASSQDRANSNYGYTF.